The sequence of this TCR beta chain was determined in a study of tumor-infiltrating lymphocytes in primary liver carcinoma. The overall study: About 3.65 to 8 million productive TCRbeta reads were obtained from the samples, with similar numbers across tissue types.

This clonotype came up a few times. What it binds is unknown. A junction end diverges from the germline sequence, so it may reflect a read error. DNA and RNA were both co-extracted from approximately 20-30 mg of bulk tissue that had not been sorted. Patients had chronic HBV infection and were treatment-naive. Study results and caveats: With p = 0.039, the top-250-clone fraction in tumors significantly exceeded that in blood.

The input was around 0.5 ug total RNA; TCR beta cDNA was made from it with a constant-region primer. Three-round nested multiplex PCR performed with slightly modified ARM-PCR produced the TCR beta libraries. One entry per CDR3 protein, called by TCRdb with MiXCR from the multiplex PCR reads. The sample records about 20,000 distinct CDR3 sequences, around 77% being singletons. This receptor was identified in a woman aged 25 to 39 with primary liver carcinoma and hepatitis B virus infection. Sample: liver tumor tissue from sampling region 4. Documented subset: tumor region T4, right-lateral pole.

As DNA, the CDR3 is TGTGCCAGCAGCCTCACTAGCGGGAGTGTCTACGATCAGTACTTC. It yields the protein CASSLTSGSVYDQYF. The chain links TRBV5-6 to TRBJ2-7, with TRBD2 matching 11 bases. Germline CDR1 and CDR2: SGHDT and YYEEEE. This CDR3 comprises 15 residues. Full variable domain (remainder filled in from reference TRBV5-6 and TRBJ2-7): DAGVTQSPTHLIKTRGQQVTLRCSPKSGHDTVSWYQQALGQGPQFIFQYYEEEERQRGNFPDRFSGHQFPNYSSELNVNALLLGDSALYLCASSLTSGSVYDQYFGPGTRLTVT.